The subject of this entry is one T cell receptor beta chain. In the PCR, 60 Vbeta and 13 Jbeta primers were used. Only in-frame clones appear in the TCRdb table, and some are missing; sequencing was by immunoSEQ multiplex PCR. The sample includes around 95,000 clones, roughly 82% seen only once; the top ten take 3% to 3.5%. The junction had 8 bases not matched to a gene; V was cut back by 2 bases and J by 6 bases. Looked up from germline, CDR1 is GTSNPN and CDR2 is SVGIG (reference sequence). The CDR3 has 16 amino acids. This entry is derived from a study of cytomegalovirus exposure and HLA in healthy donors.

This sequence joins TRBV30 and TRBJ2-2; the match to TRBD2 covers 11 bases. Input material: PBMCs. This clonotype originated in a man aged 25 to 45 in good health and CMV-seropositive. Here the CDR3 reads CAWSSLAGGYSGELFF. CDR3 DNA sequence: TGTGCCTGGAGTAGTCTAGCGGGAGGTTACTCCGGGGAGCTGTTTTTT.